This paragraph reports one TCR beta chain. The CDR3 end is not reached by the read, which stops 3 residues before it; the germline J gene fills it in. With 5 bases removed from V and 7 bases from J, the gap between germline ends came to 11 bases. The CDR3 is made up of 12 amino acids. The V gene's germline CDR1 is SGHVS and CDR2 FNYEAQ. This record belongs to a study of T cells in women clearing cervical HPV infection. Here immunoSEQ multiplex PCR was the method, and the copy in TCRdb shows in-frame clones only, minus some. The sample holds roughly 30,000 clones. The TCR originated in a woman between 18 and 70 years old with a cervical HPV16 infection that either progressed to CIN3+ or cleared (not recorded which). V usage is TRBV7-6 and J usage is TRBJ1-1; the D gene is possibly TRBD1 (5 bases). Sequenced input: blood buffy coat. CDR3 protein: CASSLLGGEAFF. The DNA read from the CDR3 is TGTGCCAGCAGCCTCCTGGGGGGTGAA.